These 6 T cell receptor beta chains came from one sample sequenced in a study of early T cells in non-severe SARS-CoV-2 infection. TCRdb re-called the 5' RACE reads through MiXCR, storing one row per CDR3 protein. The profile shows about 92,000 distinct CDR3 sequences, approximately 17% of them singletons. The sequenced sample was whole blood. Receptors were obtained from an adult who was a healthcare worker with PCR-confirmed SARS-CoV-2 infection or an uninfected control (not recorded which).

Here the CDR3 DNA reads TGTGCCACCAGGGGGATGGGTCTGAGCTCCTATAATTCACCCCTCCACTTT. Amino acids: CATRGMGLSSYNSPLHF. V is TRBV19 and J is TRBJ1-6; TRBD1 matches 7 bases. With 10 bases clipped from V and 0 bases from J, the junction kept 12 bases outside the gene matches. Looked up from germline, CDR1 is LNHDA and CDR2 is SQIVND (reference sequence). CDR3 length: 17 amino acids. The full variable domain, with the rest looked up from reference TRBV19 and TRBJ1-6, is DGGITQSPKYLFRKEGQNVTLSCEQNLNHDAMYWYRQDPGQGLRLIYYSQIVNDFQKGDIAEGYSVSREKKESFPLTVTSAQKNPTAFYLCATRGMGLSSYNSPLHFGNGTRLTVT.

This clonotype showed up many times. The chain couples TRBV12-3 or TRBV12-4 to TRBJ1-4; D not certain. Trimming pared 3 bases from V and 11 bases from J, leaving 7 bases between. The CDR3 is 11 amino acids. The CDR3 DNA is TGTGCCAGCAGTTTGTGGGGTAAACTGTTTTTT. Its translation: CASSLWGKLFF.

The chain employs TRBV29-1 and TRBJ2-2, with TRBD1 identical over 7 bases. Unmatched junction bases numbered 7, after V lost 1 base and J lost 5 bases. The CDR3 is 15 amino acids. The germline V gene encodes CDR1 SQVTM and CDR2 ANQGSEA. The CDR3: CSVEGTGEDTGELFF. In DNA, the CDR3 is TGCAGCGTTGAAGGTACAGGGGAAGATACCGGGGAGCTGTTTTTT.

The table lists this clonotype with a few counts. This chain uses TRBV4-2 with TRBJ2-5, with 8 bases identical to TRBD2. The CDR3 has 15 residues. Losses at the gene ends were 5 bases for V and 2 bases for J; bases not matched to a gene: 7. The germline gives CDR1 LGHNA, CDR2 YNFKEQ. The CDR3 region is CASSVETSGQETQYF. CDR3 DNA: TGTGCCAGCAGCGTAGAAACTAGCGGACAAGAGACCCAGTACTTC.

This rearrangement joins TRBV20-1 to TRBJ2-7; D is unresolved. The CDR3 loop spans 15 amino acids. CDR1 is DFQATT and CDR2 is SNEGSKA in the germline V gene (reference sequence). With 4 bases removed from V and 1 base from J, the gap between germline ends came to 17 bases. The CDR3 loop reads CSAMRDNLSSYEQYF. The CDR3 DNA is TGCAGTGCTATGCGCGACAATCTCTCGTCCTACGAGCAGTACTTC.

This clonotype has a count of ten or more. This chain uses TRBV2 with TRBJ1-5; unclear D gene. The V end lost 5 bases, the J end lost 3 bases, and 8 bases lay between the germline ends. This CDR3 has 13 residues. Looked up from germline, CDR1 is SNHLY and CDR2 is FYNNEI. The CDR3 spells CASSTKNNQPQHF. CDR3 DNA sequence: TGTGCCAGCAGTACAAAGAACAATCAGCCCCAGCATTTT.